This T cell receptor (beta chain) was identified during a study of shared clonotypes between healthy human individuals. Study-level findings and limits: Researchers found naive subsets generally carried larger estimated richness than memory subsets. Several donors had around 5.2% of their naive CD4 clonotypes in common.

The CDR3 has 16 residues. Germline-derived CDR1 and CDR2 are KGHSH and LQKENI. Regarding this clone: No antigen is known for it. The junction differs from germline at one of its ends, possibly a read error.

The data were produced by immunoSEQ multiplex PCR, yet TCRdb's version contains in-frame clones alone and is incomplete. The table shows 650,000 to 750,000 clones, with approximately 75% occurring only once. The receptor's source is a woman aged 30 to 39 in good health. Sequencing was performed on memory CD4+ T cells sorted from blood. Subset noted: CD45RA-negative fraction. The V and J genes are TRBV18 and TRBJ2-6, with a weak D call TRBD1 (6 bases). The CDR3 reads CVSSPETGSGANVLTF. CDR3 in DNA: TGTGTCAGCTCACCAGAGACAGGCTCTGGGGCCAACGTCCTGACTTTC.